The rows below give T cell receptor beta chains drawn from one sample of a study of blood T cells in healthy people across ages. TCRdb used MiXCR to reprocess the 5' RACE reads, holding one entry per CDR3 protein. The sample shows 550,000 to 750,000 distinct CDR3 sequences, around 21% of them seen only once. The source material was blood. Source of these receptors: a man between 65 and 80 years old in good health. Both conserved end residues are part of each CDR3. A D gene is named only where the DNA matches it firmly. Expanded clones are given a class, and other clones once, few, many or no size at all.

abundance: .; j_gene: TRBJ1-1; d_gene: TRBD1; v_gene: TRBV12-3/TRBV12-4; CDR3aa: CASRPDRIGTEAFF; CDR3nt: TGTGCCAGCAGGCCGGACAGGATTGGCACTGAAGCTTTCTTT
abundance: .; j_gene: TRBJ2-1; d_gene: .; v_gene: TRBV10-3; CDR3aa: CAISESGGGGEINEQFF; CDR3nt: TGTGCCATCAGTGAGTCCGGGGGAGGGGGCGAAATCAATGAGCAGTTCTTC
abundance: few; j_gene: TRBJ2-7; d_gene: TRBD1; v_gene: TRBV2; CDR3aa: CASSGDREQQYF; CDR3nt: TGTGCCAGCAGTGGGGACAGGGAGCAGCAGTACTTC
abundance: .; j_gene: TRBJ2-7; d_gene: .; v_gene: TRBV25-1; CDR3aa: CASTGAGVGEQYF; CDR3nt: TGTGCCAGCACAGGAGCAGGGGTCGGCGAGCAGTACTTC
abundance: .; j_gene: TRBJ2-3; d_gene: TRBD2; v_gene: TRBV29-1; CDR3aa: CSVGREGRRDTQYF; CDR3nt: TGCAGCGTTGGTCGGGAGGGCCGTAGAGATACGCAGTATTTT
abundance: .; j_gene: TRBJ1-2; d_gene: TRBD1; v_gene: TRBV12-3/TRBV12-4; CDR3aa: CASSLGQPYYGYTF; CDR3nt: TGTGCCAGCAGTTTGGGACAGCCCTACTATGGCTACACCTTC
abundance: few; j_gene: TRBJ2-5; d_gene: TRBD1; v_gene: TRBV10-3; CDR3aa: CAIRRGQEQETQYF; CDR3nt: TGTGCCATCAGACGAGGACAGGAGCAAGAGACCCAGTACTTC
abundance: .; j_gene: TRBJ2-7; d_gene: TRBD2; v_gene: TRBV3-1; CDR3aa: CASSQSAGGYEQYF; CDR3nt: TGTGCCAGCAGCCAAAGCGCGGGAGGCTACGAGCAGTACTTC
abundance: few; j_gene: TRBJ1-2; d_gene: .; v_gene: TRBV12-3/TRBV12-4; CDR3aa: CASSLGGVSYGYTF; CDR3nt: TGTGCCAGCAGTTTAGGCGGGGTTTCGTATGGCTACACCTTC
abundance: .; j_gene: TRBJ2-5; d_gene: TRBD2; v_gene: TRBV11-2; CDR3aa: CASSFSSGEETQYF; CDR3nt: TGTGCCAGCAGCTTTTCGAGCGGGGAAGAGACCCAGTACTTC
abundance: few; j_gene: TRBJ2-5; d_gene: .; v_gene: TRBV6-1; CDR3aa: CASTSTRHQETQYF; CDR3nt: TGTGCCAGCACCTCGACTAGACACCAAGAGACCCAGTACTTC
abundance: few; j_gene: TRBJ2-2; d_gene: TRBD2; v_gene: TRBV11-2; CDR3aa: CASSLGTSARTGELSF; CDR3nt: TGTGCCAGCAGCTTAGGGACTAGCGCCCGCACCGGGGAGCTGTCTTTT
abundance: .; j_gene: TRBJ1-4; d_gene: .; v_gene: TRBV14; CDR3aa: CASSPLGPGEKLFF; CDR3nt: TGTGCCAGCAGCCCATTAGGACCGGGTGAAAAACTGTTTTTT
abundance: .; j_gene: TRBJ1-4; d_gene: .; v_gene: TRBV20-1; CDR3aa: CSARESRVLEKLFF; CDR3nt: TGCAGTGCTAGGGAGTCCAGGGTCTTGGAAAAACTGTTTTTT
abundance: few; j_gene: TRBJ2-7; d_gene: TRBD2; v_gene: TRBV9; CDR3aa: CASSVGMGGFGEQYF; CDR3nt: TGTGCCAGCAGCGTAGGGATGGGAGGGTTCGGCGAGCAGTACTTC
abundance: few; j_gene: TRBJ2-7; d_gene: TRBD1; v_gene: TRBV20-1; CDR3aa: CSAPYRDRGLYEQYF; CDR3nt: TGCAGTGCTCCTTACCGGGACAGGGGGCTTTACGAGCAGTACTTC
abundance: few; j_gene: TRBJ2-5; d_gene: .; v_gene: TRBV6-1; CDR3aa: CASSELSEETQYF; CDR3nt: TGTGCCAGCAGTGAACTGTCAGAGGAGACCCAGTACTTC
abundance: few; j_gene: TRBJ2-6; d_gene: .; v_gene: TRBV7-3; CDR3aa: CASSSGGLGANVLTF; CDR3nt: TGTGCCAGCAGCTCAGGGGGGCTTGGGGCCAACGTCCTGACTTTC
abundance: few; j_gene: TRBJ1-5; d_gene: .; v_gene: TRBV2; CDR3aa: CASRGRVSNQPQHF; CDR3nt: TGTGCCAGCAGGGGACGGGTTAGCAATCAGCCCCAGCATTTT
abundance: few; j_gene: TRBJ1-6; d_gene: .; v_gene: TRBV20-1; CDR3aa: CSARDGLGAISPLHF; CDR3nt: TGCAGTGCTAGAGATGGTCTAGGAGCGATTTCACCCCTCCACTTT
abundance: .; j_gene: TRBJ2-1; d_gene: .; v_gene: TRBV20-1; CDR3aa: CSARRSTQTLYNEQFF; CDR3nt: TGCAGTGCTAGACGGTCAACCCAAACCTTATACAATGAGCAGTTCTTC
abundance: .; j_gene: TRBJ1-2; d_gene: .; v_gene: TRBV7-9; CDR3aa: CASSLMQGGGYTF; CDR3nt: TGTGCCAGCAGCTTAATGCAAGGAGGTGGCTACACCTTC
abundance: .; j_gene: TRBJ2-7; d_gene: TRBD2; v_gene: TRBV6-2/TRBV6-3; CDR3aa: CASSPVAGRVYEQYF; CDR3nt: TGTGCCAGCAGTCCCGTAGCGGGGAGAGTCTACGAGCAGTACTTC
abundance: few; j_gene: TRBJ2-2; d_gene: .; v_gene: TRBV5-1; CDR3aa: CASSLEGPGTGELFF; CDR3nt: TGCGCCAGCAGCTTGGAGGGGCCAGGCACCGGGGAGCTGTTTTTT
abundance: .; j_gene: TRBJ2-7; d_gene: .; v_gene: TRBV7-2; CDR3aa: CASSLARDLTIAYEQYF; CDR3nt: TGTGCCAGCAGCTTAGCGAGGGACCTCACTATCGCCTACGAGCAGTACTTC
abundance: few; j_gene: TRBJ2-1; d_gene: .; v_gene: TRBV18; CDR3aa: CASSPPLSHNEQFF; CDR3nt: TGTGCCAGCTCACCACCTTTGAGTCACAATGAGCAGTTCTTC
abundance: .; j_gene: TRBJ1-3; d_gene: .; v_gene: TRBV7-9; CDR3aa: CASSLEPAISGNTIYF; CDR3nt: TGTGCCAGCAGCTTAGAGCCGGCGATCTCTGGAAACACCATATATTTT
abundance: many; j_gene: TRBJ2-7; d_gene: .; v_gene: TRBV9; CDR3aa: CASSPLQGRYEQYF; CDR3nt: TGTGCCAGCAGCCCCTTACAGGGGAGGTACGAGCAGTACTTC
abundance: .; j_gene: TRBJ2-5; d_gene: .; v_gene: TRBV6-6; CDR3aa: CASSYGEETQYF; CDR3nt: TGTGCCAGCAGTTACGGGGAGGAGACCCAGTACTTC
abundance: many; j_gene: TRBJ2-7; d_gene: .; v_gene: TRBV3-1; CDR3aa: CASSQGPHEQYF; CDR3nt: TGTGCCAGCAGCCAAGGGCCCCACGAGCAGTACTTC
abundance: few; j_gene: TRBJ1-3; d_gene: .; v_gene: TRBV4-2; CDR3aa: CASSQVRGENTIYF; CDR3nt: TGTGCCAGCAGCCAAGTGAGGGGGGAAAACACCATATATTTT
abundance: few; j_gene: TRBJ2-1; d_gene: .; v_gene: TRBV2; CDR3aa: CASSRQLNEQFF; CDR3nt: TGTGCCAGCAGTCGACAGCTAAATGAGCAGTTCTTC
abundance: few; j_gene: TRBJ2-7; d_gene: TRBD1; v_gene: TRBV5-1; CDR3aa: CASSGGQGASTYEQYF; CDR3nt: TGCGCCAGCAGCGGGGGACAGGGGGCATCTACCTACGAGCAGTACTTC
abundance: .; j_gene: TRBJ2-7; d_gene: TRBD2; v_gene: TRBV29-1; CDR3aa: CSVLWREVPYEQYF; CDR3nt: TGCAGCGTTCTGTGGCGGGAGGTCCCCTACGAGCAGTACTTC
abundance: .; j_gene: TRBJ2-5; d_gene: TRBD1; v_gene: TRBV20-1; CDR3aa: CSAQRTGNIETQYF; CDR3nt: TGCAGTGCTCAAAGGACAGGGAATATAGAGACCCAGTACTTC
abundance: few; j_gene: TRBJ2-1; d_gene: TRBD2; v_gene: TRBV5-1; CDR3aa: CATSAVSGGEQFF; CDR3nt: TGCGCCACATCAGCAGTTTCGGGGGGTGAGCAGTTCTTC
abundance: .; j_gene: TRBJ2-5; d_gene: .; v_gene: TRBV10-3; CDR3aa: CAISDRDKGETQYF; CDR3nt: TGTGCCATCAGTGACCGGGACAAAGGAGAGACCCAGTACTTC
abundance: .; j_gene: TRBJ1-5; d_gene: .; v_gene: TRBV28; CDR3aa: CASREIGSNQPQHF; CDR3nt: TGTGCCAGCAGGGAGATAGGAAGCAATCAGCCCCAGCATTTT
abundance: few; j_gene: TRBJ1-6; d_gene: .; v_gene: TRBV3-1; CDR3aa: CASSQDWDKGHSPLHF; CDR3nt: TGTGCCAGCAGCCAGGACTGGGACAAAGGACATTCACCCCTCCACTTT
abundance: few; j_gene: TRBJ2-7; d_gene: .; v_gene: TRBV7-6; CDR3aa: CASSLVLGGQQYF; CDR3nt: TGTGCCAGCAGCTTAGTGTTGGGGGGGCAGCAGTACTTC
abundance: .; j_gene: TRBJ2-1; d_gene: .; v_gene: TRBV20-1; CDR3aa: CSARESGSEVEQFF; CDR3nt: TGCAGTGCTAGAGAATCTGGCTCCGAGGTTGAGCAGTTCTTC
abundance: .; j_gene: TRBJ2-1; d_gene: TRBD2; v_gene: TRBV15; CDR3aa: CATSRATSGTMYNEQFF; CDR3nt: TGTGCCACCAGCAGAGCGACTAGCGGTACTATGTACAATGAGCAGTTCTTC